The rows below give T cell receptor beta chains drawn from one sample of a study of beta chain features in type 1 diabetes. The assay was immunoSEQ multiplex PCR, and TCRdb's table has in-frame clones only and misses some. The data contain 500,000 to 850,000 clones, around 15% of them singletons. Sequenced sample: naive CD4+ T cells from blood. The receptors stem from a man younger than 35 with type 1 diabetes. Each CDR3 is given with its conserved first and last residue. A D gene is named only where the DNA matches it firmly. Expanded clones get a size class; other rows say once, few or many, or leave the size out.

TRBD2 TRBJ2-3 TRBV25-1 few TGTGCCAGCAGTGTAGCGGGGGGACTTACAGATACGCAGTATTTT CASSVAGGLTDTQYF
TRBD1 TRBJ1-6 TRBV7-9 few TGTGCCAGCAGCTTACAGGGGGCACAGAATTCACCCCTCCACTTT CASSLQGAQNSPLHF
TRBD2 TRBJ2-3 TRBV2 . TGTGCAACGGGGACTAGCGGCACAGATACGCAGTATTTT CATGTSGTDTQYF
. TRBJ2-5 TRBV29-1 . TGCAGCGTTGCAGCCGTAGAGACCCAGTACTTC CSVAAVETQYF
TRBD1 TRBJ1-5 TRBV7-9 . TGTGCCAGCAGCCCCACCTCAGGACAGGGCAATCAGCCCCAGCATTTT CASSPTSGQGNQPQHF
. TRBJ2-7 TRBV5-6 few TGTGCCAGCAGTCGCGCCGGACAGCCTTCCTACGAGCAGTACTTC CASSRAGQPSYEQYF
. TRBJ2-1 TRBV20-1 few TGCAGTGCGAGGGACAATGAGCAGTTCTTC CSARDNEQFF
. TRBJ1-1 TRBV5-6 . TGTGCCAGCAGCTTTCCAGGGTACACTGAAGCTTTCTTT CASSFPGYTEAFF
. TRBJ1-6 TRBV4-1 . TGCGCCAGCAGCCCCGTAATAGATAATTCACCCCTCCACTTT CASSPVIDNSPLHF
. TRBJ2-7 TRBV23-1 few TGCGCCAGCATCCCGGGGGAGCTTCTAACCTACGAGCAGTACTTC CASIPGELLTYEQYF
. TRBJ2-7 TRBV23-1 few TGCGCCAGTACCACTATAAGGGACTACGAGCAGTACTTC CASTTIRDYEQYF
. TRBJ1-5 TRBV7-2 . TGTGCCAGCAGCTTAGCGGCGAGGAGCAATCAGCCCCAGCATTTT CASSLAARSNQPQHF
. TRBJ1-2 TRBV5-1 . TGCGCCAGCAGCTTGAGATCAGATAGCTTTCCTGGCTACACCTTC CASSLRSDSFPGYTF
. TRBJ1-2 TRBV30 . TGTGCCTGGAACCCCTGGGGGGCACATGGCTACACCTTC CAWNPWGAHGYTF
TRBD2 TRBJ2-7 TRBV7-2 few TGTGCCAGCAGCTTAGATCTAGCGGGGACCTACGAGCAGTACTTC CASSLDLAGTYEQYF
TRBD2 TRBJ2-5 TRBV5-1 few TGCGCCAGCAGTGGACTAGCAACCGCGGGTGAGCAGTACTTC CASSGLATAGEQYF
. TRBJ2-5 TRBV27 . TGTGCCAGCAGCCCCGCGGGGCACGGGGAGACCCAGTACTTC CASSPAGHGETQYF